The 30 T cell receptor beta chains in this list originate from one sample, sequenced in a study of T cell responses to AZD1222 COVID-19 vaccine. Profiled with immunoSEQ multiplex PCR; TCRdb holds only in-frame clones, not every one. Of approximately 120,000 clones listed, about 91% are singletons. This sample comprised peripheral blood, obtained on day 0 of AZD1222 vaccination. These TCRs come from an adult in good health.

The J gene is TRBJ1-1, the V gene TRBV6-2 or TRBV6-3; D is ambiguous. There are 13 residues in the CDR3. Germline V gives CDR1 MNHEY, CDR2 SVGEGT. The ends were cut back, 6 bases at V and 5 bases at J, with 13 bases in the middle. As DNA, the CDR3 is TGTGCCAGCAGCCCGACATTCCCGACTGAAGCTTTCTTT. Amino acid sequence: CASSPTFPTEAFF.

The CDR3 bases are TGTGCCAGCAGCTTACTGGGTTCACCCCTCCACTTT. It specifies CASSLLGSPLHF. The chain employs TRBV7-9 and TRBJ1-6; no clear D. CDR3 length equals 12 residues. The V end lost 2 bases, the J end lost 9 bases, and 5 bases lay between the germline ends. Germline V gives CDR1 SEHNR, CDR2 FQNEAQ (reference sequence).

This chain links TRBV7-8 with TRBJ1-1; no definite D call. Germline-derived CDR1 and CDR2 are SGHVS and FQNEAQ. CDR3 length equals 11 residues. V was clipped by 10 bases and J by 4 bases, with 10 bases between them. CDR3 sequence: CATSLGTEAFF. DNA for the CDR3: TGTGCCACCTCGTTGGGCACTGAAGCTTTCTTT.

The genes are TRBV6-5 and TRBJ1-1; a weak D match, TRBD1 (5 bases). The CDR3 is 15 amino acids. Germline loops: CDR1 MNHEY, CDR2 SVGAGI. Trimming took 7 bases from V and 1 from J, leaving 16 bases between them. The CDR3 nucleotides are TGTGCCAGCACCAGAGGCTGGCAGGGGAACACTGAAGCTTTCTTT. Protein product: CASTRGWQGNTEAFF.

This clone was detected a few times. The chain is built from TRBV4-3 and TRBJ1-2; D is unclear. Germline-derived CDR1 and CDR2 are LGHNA and YSLEER. This CDR3 has 14 amino acids. The V end was cut by 3 bases, the J end by 4 bases, with 12 bases between. The CDR3 nucleotides read TGCGCCAGCAGCCAGAATTCGGCATTCTATGGCTACACCTTC. Protein: CASSQNSAFYGYTF.

The CDR3 DNA follows: TGTGCCAGCAGTTTACTAGGGGGCACTGAAGCTTTCTTT. Its protein product is CASSLLGGTEAFF. The chain joins TRBV12-3 or TRBV12-4 to TRBJ1-1; maybe TRBD1 (6 bases). The ends were cut back, 2 bases at V and 4 bases at J, with 8 bases in the middle. The length of the CDR3 is 13 residues.

The gene calls are TRBV28 and TRBJ1-1; D remains ambiguous. This CDR3 spans 12 amino acids. V lost 11 bases to trimming and J lost 5 bases, with 15 bases between them. CDR1 and CDR2 (germline): MDHEN, SYDVKM. CDR3 in amino acids: CAWGVDRTEAFF. The CDR3 region has the DNA TGTGCCTGGGGTGTGGATAGAACTGAAGCTTTCTTT.

This clone turned up a few times. The chain combines TRBV29-1 with TRBJ1-2; 8 nucleotides align to TRBD1. Trimming took 4 bases from V and 8 from J; bases not matched to a gene: 15. Germline values: CDR1 SQVTM, CDR2 ANQGSEA. This CDR3 comprises 15 residues. The DNA of the CDR3 is TGCAGCGTTGGTGGCGGGACAGGACCTATGCGCGGCTACACCTTC. Its protein is CSVGGGTGPMRGYTF.

The V and J genes are TRBV6-1 and TRBJ1-2; no clear D gene. The CDR3 is 13 residues long. Germline V gene data show CDR1 as MNHNS and CDR2 as SASEGT. Trimming removed 0 bases at V and 4 bases at J, with 6 bases between. CDR3 DNA sequence: TGTGCCAGCAGTGAAGCCCGGGGCTATGGCTACACCTTC. As protein: CASSEARGYGYTF.

The genes are TRBV5-1 and TRBJ1-1; D possibly corresponds to TRBD1 (5 bases). This CDR3 is 12 amino acids long. Trimming left V 4 bases short and J 1 base short, with 5 bases between. From germline, CDR1 is SGHRS and CDR2 YFSETQ. CDR3 loop: CASSGGNTEAFF. The DNA for the CDR3 is TGCGCCAGCAGCGGGGGGAACACTGAAGCTTTCTTT.

The chain has TRBV2 and TRBJ1-2, with a weak D call TRBD1 (5 bases). The CDR3 consists of 11 residues. The V end lost 7 bases, the J end lost 7 bases, and 10 bases lay between the germline ends. Germline-derived CDR1 and CDR2 are SNHLY and FYNNEI. As DNA, the CDR3 is TGTGCCAGCAACCGACAGAGTGGCTACACCTTC. Its translation: CASNRQSGYTF.

V and J are TRBV2 and TRBJ1-3; D is possibly TRBD1 (6 bases). CDR3 length equals 14 residues. Trimming took 8 bases from V and 2 from J, leaving 13 bases between them. Germline CDR1 is SNHLY and CDR2 is FYNNEI. This CDR3 is CASLKGGTGNTIYF. Written as DNA, the CDR3 is TGTGCCAGCCTTAAGGGGGGGACTGGAAACACCATATATTTT. The whole variable domain, remainder taken from reference TRBV2 and TRBJ1-3, is EPEVTQTPSHQVTQMGQEVILRCVPISNHLYFYWYRQILGQKVEFLVSFYNNEISEKSEIFDDQFSVERPDGSNFTLKIRSTKLEDSAMYFCASLKGGTGNTIYFGEGSWLTVV.

This chain links TRBV30 with TRBJ1-2; TRBD1 agrees at 9 bases. CDR3 length equals 14 residues. The germline gives CDR1 GTSNPN, CDR2 SVGIG (reference sequence). V gave up 3 bases and J gave up 8 bases; unmatched junction bases: 10. In DNA form, the CDR3 reads TGTGCCTGGAGGGGACAGGGACCGCGGGGAGGCTACACCTTC. This gives the protein CAWRGQGPRGGYTF.

With regard to this clone: This CDR3 is also generated by other DNA sequences in the sample. This chain links TRBV2 with TRBJ2-1, with 7 bases aligning to TRBD2. The CDR3 is made up of 12 amino acids. Germline CDR1 and CDR2: SNHLY and FYNNEI. V was clipped by 8 bases and J by 3 bases; unmatched bases: 1. The CDR3 DNA follows: TGTGCCAGCGGACTAGACTACAATGAGCAGTTCTTC. Translating it yields CASGLDYNEQFF. Based on the CDR3 plus reference TRBV2 and TRBJ2-1, the full variable domain is EPEVTQTPSHQVTQMGQEVILRCVPISNHLYFYWYRQILGQKVEFLVSFYNNEISEKSEIFDDQFSVERPDGSNFTLKIRSTKLEDSAMYFCASGLDYNEQFFGPGTRLTVL.

This chain joins TRBV4-1 and TRBJ2-1; 7 bases align to TRBD2. Trimming took 3 bases from V and 5 from J; bases not matched to a gene: 10. The germline V gene encodes CDR1 MGHRA and CDR2 YSYEKL. The CDR3 is 16 amino acids. CDR3 coding DNA: TGCGCCAGCAGCCAGGAAAGGGCTAGCGGACACAATGAGCAGTTCTTC. Translated: CASSQERASGHNEQFF.

DNA of the CDR3: TGTGCCAGCAGTGAACTGGGGGGGGCCCTCACCGGGGAGCTGTTTTTT. Translation: CASSELGGALTGELFF. The J gene is TRBJ2-2, the V gene TRBV2, with D tentatively TRBD2 (7 bases). Germline V gene lookup returns CDR1 SNHLY and CDR2 FYNNEI. Trimming took off 2 bases at V and 4 bases at J, with 14 bases between the two ends. The CDR3 is 16 amino acids.

The chain employs TRBV2 and TRBJ1-3; D is uncertain. CDR1 and CDR2 (germline): SNHLY, FYNNEI. The CDR3 length is 14 residues. Between the trimmed V and J ends, which lost 5 bases and 0 bases, there was a span of 8 bases. CDR3 loop: CASSQDYSGNTIYF. The CDR3 region has the DNA TGTGCCAGCAGTCAAGACTACTCTGGAAACACCATATATTTT.

This chain uses TRBV9 with TRBJ2-2; D remains unclear. This CDR3 has 15 residues. The germline CDR1 and CDR2 sequences are SGDLS and YYNGEE. V lost 0 bases and J lost 1, with 7 bases in between. The chain's CDR3 is CASSVGPGNTGELFF. The CDR3 bases are TGTGCCAGCAGCGTAGGGCCGGGGAACACCGGGGAGCTGTTTTTT.

This clone occurred a few times. The chain employs TRBV7-8 and TRBJ2-7; D ambiguous. This CDR3 is built from 8 residues. The germline V and J ends were trimmed by 5 bases and 10 bases, with 3 bases remaining between them. In germline, CDR1 is SGHVS, CDR2 FQNEAQ. CDR3 region: CASSPQYF. As DNA, the CDR3 is TGTGCCAGCAGCCCTCAGTACTTC.

J is TRBJ1-2 and V is TRBV7-2; 8 bases are shared with TRBD1. V was pared by 1 base and J by 6 bases, with 4 bases of the junction left unmatched. The germline CDR1 and CDR2 sequences are SGHTA and FQGNSA. This CDR3 contains 14 residues. The CDR3 coding sequence is TGTGCCAGCAGCTTAGTTGGACAGGGAGATGGCTACACCTTC. It is translated as CASSLVGQGDGYTF.

The J gene is TRBJ1-5, the V gene TRBV5-1, with D unclear. The CDR3 sequence is 15 residues long. Germline V CDR1 and CDR2: SGHRS, YFSETQ. With 1 base removed from V and 0 bases from J, the gap between germline ends came to 8 bases. DNA for the CDR3: TGCGCCAGCAGCTTGATGGGAGATAGCAATCAGCCCCAGCATTTT. Protein sequence: CASSLMGDSNQPQHF.

V gene TRBV5-1 combines with J gene TRBJ2-3, with 9 bases lining up with TRBD1. There are 15 residues in the CDR3. Germline CDR1 SGHRS, CDR2 YFSETQ. V was pared by 4 bases and J by 6 bases, with 9 bases of the junction left unmatched. CDR3 loop: CASSDAQGAGDTQYF. CDR3 coding DNA: TGCGCCAGCAGCGACGCACAGGGGGCAGGGGATACGCAGTATTTT.

This chain joins TRBV28 and TRBJ1-6; D call uncertain. The CDR3 extends over 15 amino acids. V lost 1 base and J 8 bases, leaving 12 bases between the germline ends. Germline CDR1 reads MDHEN; CDR2 reads SYDVKM. This CDR3 is CASSLFGRRDSPLHF. The CDR3 bases are TGTGCCAGCAGTTTATTCGGACGGAGGGATTCACCCCTCCACTTT.

This chain joins TRBV6-6 and TRBJ2-3; D is tentatively TRBD1 or TRBD2 (5 bases each). Between the trimmed V and J ends, which lost 2 bases and 1 base, there was a span of 10 bases. The length of the CDR3 is 15 residues. Per germline, CDR1 MNHNY and CDR2 SVGAGI (reference sequence). The CDR3 sequence: CASSYVGRGTDTQYF. CDR3 coding DNA: TGTGCCAGCAGTTACGTGGGACGGGGCACAGATACGCAGTATTTT.

This clone is a singleton in its sample. J is TRBJ1-6 and V is TRBV6-2 or TRBV6-3; TRBD1 agrees at 8 bases. Germline V gene data show CDR1 as MNHEY and CDR2 as SVGEGT. V lost 6 bases, J lost 6 bases, and 4 bases stayed unmatched. The length of the CDR3 is 14 residues. CDR3 in amino acids: CASSPTGGNSPLHF. CDR3 nucleotides: TGTGCCAGCAGCCCTACAGGGGGTAATTCACCCCTCCACTTT.

The V call is TRBV7-2, the J call TRBJ1-1; D is uncertain. The CDR3 is 15 residues long. Trimming pared 2 bases from V and 0 bases from J, leaving 10 bases between. Germline V gene data show CDR1 as SGHTA and CDR2 as FQGNSA. CDR3 in amino acids: CASSLYFIMNTEAFF. As DNA, the CDR3 is TGTGCCAGCAGCTTATATTTCATAATGAACACTGAAGCTTTCTTT.

The rearrangement joins TRBV23-1 to TRBJ1-2; TRBD1 is a possible D gene (6 bases). TRBV23-1 carries the ORF label, with uncertain function. The CDR3 has 17 residues. Trimming shortened V by 7 bases and J by 7 bases, and 28 bases separated the two germline ends. DNA for the CDR3: TGCGCCAGCACCCCATTAGGGGGATCCCGCAGGAGTAGTGGCTACACCTTC. Translating it yields CASTPLGGSRRSSGYTF.

This clone has just one count. The J gene is TRBJ2-7, the V gene TRBV27, with D perhaps matching TRBD1 or TRBD2 (6 bases each). V shed 7 bases and J shed 7 bases, with 17 bases lying between them. The CDR3 length is 13 residues. Germline CDR1 is MNHEY and CDR2 is SMNVEV (reference sequence). In DNA form, the CDR3 reads TGTGCCAGCACCCCGGGGCAGGGGAGGGAGCAGTACTTC. Its protein product is CASTPGQGREQYF.

The CDR3 here is CASSQGSHDRGHNEQFF. Written as DNA, the CDR3 is TGCGCCAGCAGCCAAGGTTCCCATGACAGGGGGCACAATGAGCAGTTCTTC. The J gene is TRBJ2-1, the V gene TRBV4-1; 10 positions match TRBD1. CDR3 length: 17 amino acids. Germline-derived CDR1 and CDR2 are MGHRA and YSYEKL. With 1 base clipped from V and 5 bases from J, the junction kept 8 bases outside the gene matches.

This chain uses TRBV30 with TRBJ2-7; 9 bases map to TRBD1. The V gene's germline CDR1 is GTSNPN and CDR2 SVGIG (reference sequence). Trimming cost V 5 bases and J 4 bases; bases outside gene matches: 3. This CDR3 has 12 residues. The CDR3: CAWAGQGYEQYF. CDR3 coding DNA: TGTGCCTGGGCGGGACAGGGATACGAGCAGTACTTC.